The 24 T cell receptor beta chains reported below all come from one sample, sequenced in a study of cytomegalovirus exposure and HLA in healthy donors listed by TCRdb under 2017. The protocol used for the library was the immunoSEQ multiplex PCR assay. For the multiplex PCR, a mixture combining 60 forward primers for TCR Vbeta segments and 13 reverse primers for TCR Jbeta segments was used. The source is immuneACCESS, and TCRdb retained only in-frame sequences with V and J called. Part of the clones is not carried over; for the studies checked, unresolved V genes explain less than half of this, and the remainder is unexplained. The sample data list 95,000 to 100,000 clones, and under 80% of these were observed just once. About 4.3% of the sample is taken by the ten largest. Sequenced sample: PBMCs. The receptors shown here come from a man aged 35-49 years in good health and CMV-seronegative.

This chain connects TRBV14 to TRBJ1-4; D gene uncertain. This CDR3 spans 13 amino acids. Germline-derived CDR1 and CDR2 are SGHDN and FVKESK. Trimming cost V 0 bases and J 8 bases, with 7 bases left between them. CDR3 amino acids: CASSQEFREKLFF. The CDR3 nucleotides read TGTGCCAGCAGCCAAGAGTTTCGGGAAAAACTGTTTTTT.

This chain connects TRBV11-2 to TRBJ1-2; D perhaps matches TRBD1 (6 bases). The CDR3 length is 14 residues. Between the trimmed V and J ends, which lost 5 bases and 3 bases, there was a span of 13 bases. Germline CDR1 SGHAT, CDR2 FQNNGV. The CDR3 loop is CASSGQGPDYGYTF. The CDR3 DNA is TGTGCCAGCAGCGGCCAGGGGCCGGACTATGGCTACACCTTC.

The chain has TRBV14 and TRBJ2-5; 9 nucleotides line up with TRBD2. The CDR3 consists of 19 residues. The V and J ends lost 3 bases and 1 base, in that order; junction bases with no gene match: 15. Germline V CDR1 and CDR2: SGHDN, FVKESK. In DNA form, the CDR3 reads TGTGCCAGCAGCCAGGGCCTACTAGCGGGTTCCTCCGGCCAAGAGACCCAGTACTTC. It codes for CASSQGLLAGSSGQETQYF.

The chain combines TRBV5-1 with TRBJ2-2; D is unclear. Germline values: CDR1 SGHRS, CDR2 YFSETQ. CDR3 length: 15 amino acids. The V end was cut by 0 bases, the J end by 4 bases, with 10 bases between. DNA of the CDR3: TGCGCCAGCAGCTTGGGTCCTAGTTCCACCGGGGAGCTGTTTTTT. Its translation: CASSLGPSSTGELFF.

J is TRBJ1-1 and V is TRBV6-1; 8 bases are a match to TRBD1. V dropped 4 bases and J dropped 4; count of bases not matched to a gene: 5. The CDR3 contains 14 residues. CDR1 MNHNS and CDR2 SASEGT come from the germline V gene. The CDR3 here is CASSARQGTTEAFF. The CDR3 DNA is TGTGCCAGCAGTGCCCGACAGGGGACCACTGAAGCTTTCTTT.

This clone was seen a few times. The rearrangement uses TRBV4-1 and TRBJ1-5; D is unresolved. With 1 base removed from V and 1 base from J, the gap between germline ends came to 11 bases. Germline V gene sequence: CDR1 MGHRA, CDR2 YSYEKL. The CDR3 runs 16 residues. CDR3 amino acids: CASSQVNTQSNQPQHF. CDR3 sequence (DNA): TGCGCCAGCAGCCAAGTAAACACACAGAGCAATCAGCCCCAGCATTTT.

The genes are TRBV2 and TRBJ1-6, with TRBD1 as a possible D gene (5 bases). The CDR3 is 15 residues long. CDR1 is SNHLY and CDR2 is FYNNEI in the germline V gene. V dropped 10 bases and J dropped 14 bases, with 27 bases sitting between them. This chain's CDR3 is CATKKGREPTDSLHF. The CDR3 DNA is TGTGCCACCAAGAAGGGTCGGGAGCCGACAGATTCCCTCCACTTT. The full variable domain, completed using reference TRBV2 and TRBJ1-6, is EPEVTQTPSHQVTQMGQEVILRCVPISNHLYFYWYRQILGQKVEFLVSFYNNEISEKSEIFDDQFSVERPDGSNFTLKIRSTKLEDSAMYFCATKKGREPTDSLHFGNGTRLTVT.

The chain has TRBV10-3 and TRBJ1-3; 8 nucleotides agree with TRBD1. V lost 10 bases to trimming and J lost 1 base; unmatched junction nucleotides: 6. The CDR3 is 14 residues long. CDR1 is ENHRY, CDR2 SYGVKD, per germline. CDR3 DNA: TGTGCCAGCGGACAGGGCTTATCTGGAAACACCATATATTTT. It translates to CASGQGLSGNTIYF.

The J gene is TRBJ2-1, the V gene TRBV4-3; 12 bases match TRBD2. V shed 0 bases, J shed 10 bases, and the junction held 7 bases outside the gene matches. The CDR3 covers 16 residues. Germline CDR1 LGHNA, CDR2 YSLEER. CDR3 in amino acids: CASSQDSASGGDEQFF. In nucleotides, the CDR3 is TGCGCCAGCAGCCAAGATTCTGCTAGCGGGGGGGACGAGCAGTTCTTC.

There are a few counts of this clone. The V gene is TRBV6-4, the J gene TRBJ1-1; the D is unclear. Germline values: CDR1 MRHNA, CDR2 SNTAGT. Trimming removed 3 bases from V and 11 bases from J, with 10 bases in between. CDR3 length: 11 amino acids. This chain's CDR3 is CASSDSGNAFF. DNA for the CDR3: TGTGCCAGCAGTGATTCCGGGAACGCTTTCTTT.

This clone came up a few times. The CDR3 sequence is CASSPGQGSYTF. CDR3 nucleotides: TGTGCCAGCAGCCCCGGACAGGGAAGCTACACCTTC. The chain uses TRBV7-9 and TRBJ1-2; 8 bases align to TRBD1. The CDR3 runs 12 residues. Germline CDR1 SEHNR, CDR2 FQNEAQ (reference sequence). Trimming cost V 5 bases and J 9 bases; bases outside gene matches: 5.

In this sample, this clone turned up once. The V call is TRBV11-2, the J call TRBJ1-6; 7 bases map to TRBD1. V shed 1 base, J shed 10 bases, and the junction held 4 bases outside the gene matches. Germline values: CDR1 SGHAT, CDR2 FQNNGV. CDR3 length equals 14 residues. This CDR3 reads CASSLVGRGSPLHF. The CDR3 nucleotides are TGTGCCAGCAGCTTAGTGGGCAGGGGGTCACCCCTCCACTTT.

The gene calls are TRBV4-3 and TRBJ2-5; possible D gene TRBD1, 6 bases. V was shortened by 0 bases and J by 4 bases, with 9 bases between the two germline ends. CDR3 length: 14 amino acids. Germline loops: CDR1 LGHNA, CDR2 YSLEER. The CDR3 nucleotides are TGCGCCAGCAGCCAAGACACCAGGGGAGAGACCCAGTACTTC. Translating gives CASSQDTRGETQYF.

This clone was observed a handful of times. CDR3 region: CASNLRQGGGTEAFF. CDR3 bases: TGTGCCAGCAACCTCCGGCAAGGGGGCGGCACTGAAGCTTTCTTT. The chain is built from TRBV6-5 and TRBJ1-1; 7 bases align to TRBD1. There are 15 residues in the CDR3. Germline V gene lookup returns CDR1 MNHEY and CDR2 SVGAGI. The V and J ends lost 7 bases and 4 bases, in that order; junction bases with no gene match: 12.

The V and J genes are TRBV20-1 and TRBJ1-2; no definite D call. V lost 3 bases and J lost 11, with 13 bases in between. The CDR3 length is 11 residues. The germline V gene has CDR1 DFQATT and CDR2 SNEGSKA (reference sequence). CDR3 sequence (DNA): TGCAGTGCTAGGGGAGGGAATCTGTACACCTTC. Its protein is CSARGGNLYTF.

The chain employs TRBV5-8 and TRBJ1-2; the D gene is possibly TRBD1 (6 bases). Germline CDR1 SGHTS, CDR2 YDEGEE. The CDR3 has 12 residues. Trimming left V 3 bases short and J 8 bases short, with 11 bases between. CDR3: CASSSQGQGYTF. The DNA for the CDR3 is TGTGCCAGCAGCTCCCAGGGGCAAGGCTACACCTTC.

This clone has only one observation. The gene calls are TRBV19 and TRBJ2-3, with D possibly matching TRBD1 (6 bases). The CDR3 is 18 amino acids. Germline CDR1 LNHDA, CDR2 SQIVND (reference sequence). V lost 4 bases, J lost 2 bases, and 22 bases lay in between. The CDR3 region is CASSKWLGRGEDTDTQYF. The CDR3 DNA reads TGTGCCAGTAGTAAATGGTTGGGCAGGGGCGAGGACACAGATACGCAGTATTTT.

This chain uses TRBV11-2 with TRBJ1-2; no clear D. CDR1 SGHAT and CDR2 FQNNGV come from the germline V gene. Deletions cut 4 bases from V and 4 bases from J, with 10 bases between. The CDR3 contains 13 residues. The CDR3 DNA reads TGTGCCAGCAGCTCATGGTCGCGCTATGGCTACACCTTC. Translation: CASSSWSRYGYTF.

This clone is a singleton in its sample. The CDR3 sequence is CASPEGNQPQHF. CDR3 sequence (DNA): TGTGCCAGCCCGGAGGGCAATCAGCCCCAGCATTTT. J is TRBJ1-5 and V is TRBV6-5, with unresolved D. CDR3 length: 12 amino acids. V lost 8 bases to trimming and J lost 2 bases, with 7 bases between them. Germline CDR1 and CDR2: MNHEY and SVGAGI.

With regard to this clone: One end of the junction is discordant with germline, which a read error may explain. The rearrangement joins TRBV5-8 to TRBJ1-2, with TRBD1 identical over 8 bases. Germline V gene sequence: CDR1 SGHTS, CDR2 YDEGEE. CDR3 length: 12 amino acids. CDR3 sequence: CASSSYDRGLPF. CDR3 DNA sequence: TGTGCCAGCAGCTCCTACGACAGGGGACTACCTTTC.

This clone was detected only a few times. V is TRBV9 and J is TRBJ1-1; tentative D call: TRBD1 (5 bases). Germline CDR1 reads SGDLS; CDR2 reads YYNGEE. The CDR3 extends over 15 amino acids. The V and J ends lost 3 bases and 1 base respectively, with 13 bases between them. CDR3 sequence: CASSGGDGKNTEAFF. The CDR3, as DNA: TGTGCCAGCAGCGGCGGGGACGGGAAGAACACTGAAGCTTTCTTT.

V and J are TRBV5-1 and TRBJ2-5; TRBD2 aligns across 7 bases. CDR3 length: 14 residues. V was clipped by 2 bases and J by 3 bases; unmatched bases: 4. In germline, CDR1 is SGHRS, CDR2 YFSETQ. CDR3 DNA sequence: TGCGCCAGCAGCTTAGGCACTAGCGAAGAGACCCAGTACTTC. This codes for CASSLGTSEETQYF.

DNA of the CDR3: TGTGCCAGCAGTCCGGCGGACGGGAACTACGAGCAGTACGTC. Its protein is CASSPADGNYEQYV. The chain has TRBV28 and TRBJ2-7, with D perhaps TRBD2 (5 bases). V lost 5 bases and J 3 bases, leaving 14 bases between the germline ends. Germline assignment: CDR1 MDHEN and CDR2 SYDVKM. This CDR3 contains 14 residues.

The table lists this clone with a few counts. The chain links TRBV27 to TRBJ1-5; perhaps TRBD1 as D (6 bases). CDR3 length: 16 residues. Trimming stripped 2 bases from V and 0 bases from J, with 11 bases between. The germline gives CDR1 MNHEY, CDR2 SMNVEV (reference sequence). The CDR3 region is CASSLTWGHSNQPQHF. The CDR3 region has the DNA TGTGCCAGCAGTTTAACTTGGGGACATAGCAATCAGCCCCAGCATTTT.